The T cell receptor beta chain under discussion was sequenced for a study of cytomegalovirus exposure and HLA in healthy donors. The study's findings and limits: The study designated 164 TCR beta chains cytomegalovirus-associated.

CDR1 and CDR2 (germline): SGHRS, YFSETQ. The CDR3 runs to 15 residues. V was trimmed by 7 bases and J by 9 bases, leaving 23 bases between them. This clone was observed once. Its antigen remains unidentified. Primers: 60 Vbeta forward and 13 Jbeta reverse. This table comes from immunoSEQ multiplex PCR, and its TCRdb copy is limited to in-frame clones, with some not included. The table lists 310,000 or so clones, around 90% of them singletons, with around 2.1% in the top ten. The chain is built from TRBV5-1 and TRBJ2-1; D possibly corresponds to TRBD2 (7 bases). The source is a young woman in good health and CMV-seronegative. The sequenced material came from PBMCs. The CDR3 here is CASFLSGGRSGEQFF. For the CDR3, the DNA is TGCGCCAGCTTCCTGTCGGGGGGCCGGTCCGGTGAGCAGTTCTTC.